This is a list of T cell receptor beta chains from one sample in a study of CD8+CD57+ T cells in acquired aplastic anemia. Via MiXCR, TCRdb re-called the reads, giving one row per CDR3 protein. Of 270,000 or so distinct CDR3 sequences in the sample, 70% to 85% were seen once. Material for sequencing was sorted CD4+, CD8+, or CD8+CD57+ T cells (not recorded which) from PBMCs. The receptor set was obtained from a human donor with aplastic anemia. The CDR3 runs from the conserved cysteine through the conserved F or W. A D gene is named only where the DNA matches it firmly. Rows give clone size only sometimes, using once, few, many, or a class for an expanded clone.

V,J,D,size,CDR3,DNA
TRBV20-1,TRBJ2-1,-,many,CSALRDNEQFF,TGCAGTGCATTAAGGGACAATGAGCAGTTCTTC
TRBV15,TRBJ2-1,TRBD1,-,CATSRDREGAREQFF,TGTGCCACCAGCAGAGATAGAGAGGGGGCGAGGGAGCAGTTCTTC
TRBV9,TRBJ2-5,-,once,CASSYTGAWSTQYF,TGTGCCAGCAGTTACACCGGGGCATGGTCCACACAGTACTTC
TRBV9,TRBJ2-1,-,-,CASTRRAWSNKQFF,TGTGCCAGCACCCGTCGGGCCTGGTCCAACAAGCAGTTCTTC
TRBV2,TRBJ1-2,-,-,CASTEGDHGYTF,TGTGCCAGCACGGAAGGAGATCATGGCTACACCTTC
TRBV7-9,TRBJ1-5,-,-,CASSLAGGEPEQF,TGTGCCAGCAGCTTAGCGGGGGGGGAGCCTGAGCAGTTC
TRBV2,TRBJ2-7,-,-,CASGDGGTDTQGNYEQYF,TGTGCCAGCGGGGACGGGGGCACAGATACGCAGGGTAACTACGAGCAGTACTTC
TRBV7-9,TRBJ2-1,TRBD2,-,CASSFPRSGGFDEQFF,TGTGCCAGCAGCTTTCCAAGAAGCGGGGGGTTCGATGAGCAGTTCTTC
TRBV7-3,TRBJ2-5,-,-,CATSRRSGQGTQYF,TGTGCCACCAGCAGACGAAGCGGGCAAGGGACCCAGTACTTC
TRBV9,TRBJ1-1,-,-,CASSGGYDTEYFTEAFF,TGTGCCAGCAGCGGAGGTTACGATACGGAGTATTTTACTGAAGCTTTCTTT
TRBV11-3,TRBJ2-1,-,once,CASSQTSASYNEQFF,TGTGCCAGCAGCCAAACGAGCGCCTCCTACAATGAGCAGTTCTTC
TRBV19,TRBJ1-1,-,-,CASSIEGGPTEAFF,TGTGCCAGTAGTATAGAGGGCGGGCCGACTGAAGCTTTCTTT
TRBV9,TRBJ2-3,-,-,CASNCISPTMSSF,TGTGCCAGCAACTGTATTAGCCCAACAATGAGCAGTTTT
TRBV7-8,TRBJ2-2,TRBD2,-,CASSLTGGHDTQYFF,TGTGCCAGCAGCTTAACGGGAGGTCACGATACGCAGTATTTTTTT
TRBV7-2,TRBJ1-5,-,-,CASSFHPARTALPHF,TGTGCCAGCAGCTTTCATCCAGCCCGGACAGCCCTTCCCCATTTT
TRBV11-1,TRBJ2-1,-,-,CASSFAHGQWNEQFF,TGCGCCAGCAGCTTTGCCCACGGTCAATGGAATGAGCAGTTCTTC
TRBV7-2,TRBJ1-4,TRBD1,once,CASSWTGGADYGHFF,TGTGCCAGCAGCTGGACAGGGGGCGCCGACTATGGCCACTTTTTT
TRBV9,TRBJ2-5,-,-,CASGGAGEQQYFDF,TGTGCCAGCGGAGGAGCCGGGGAGCAACAGTACTTCGACTTC
TRBV7-9,TRBJ2-5,-,-,CASSLGSYKSPQHF,TGTGCCAGCAGCTTGGGCAGCTATAAATCACCCCAGCACTTC
TRBV5-6,TRBJ1-1,-,-,CASSVERVTEAFF,TGTGCCAGCAGCGTGGAGAGGGTCACTGAAGCTTTCTTT
TRBV11-3,TRBJ2-3,-,-,CASSLQSDTQYF,TGTGCCAGCAGCTTACAGTCAGACACGCAGTATTTT
TRBV6-5,TRBJ2-7,TRBD1,-,CASSVRTGNEQYF,TGTGCCAGCAGCGTTCGGACAGGGAACGAGCAGTACTTC
TRBV7-8,TRBJ2-1,-,-,CASSLSGGGDINYQFF,TGTGCCAGCAGCTTATCGGGCGGGGGCGATATCAATTATCAGTTCTTC
TRBV7-3,TRBJ2-1,-,-,CASSLQRVAGSDEQFF,TGTGCCAGCAGCCTACAGAGAGTCGCGGGGAGCGATGAGCAGTTCTTC
TRBV7-8,TRBJ2-7,-,-,CASRSGGGLPNEQYF,TGTGCCAGCAGGTCTGGCGGGGGCCTGCCTAACGAGCAGTACTTC
TRBV20-1,TRBJ1-2,-,-,CRLRVWDIVDGYTF,TGCAGGTTACGGGTGTGGGATATTGTTGATGGCTACACCTTC
TRBV9,TRBJ2-3,-,-,CASSVGAARKQPQYF,TGTGCCAGCAGCGTAGGGGCCGCGAGAAAACAGCCCCAGTATTTT
TRBV7-9,TRBJ2-3,-,-,CASSLEGSGDSEYF,TGTGCCAGCAGCTTAGAGGGAAGCGGCGATAGCGAGTATTTT
TRBV10-2,TRBJ1-5,TRBD1,-,CASSGPGQGHQPQHF,TGCGCCAGCAGTGGTCCGGGACAGGGGCATCAGCCCCAGCATTTT
TRBV7-8,TRBJ1-2,-,-,CAWTTGGGYTF,TGTGCCTGGACTACGGGGGGTGGCTACACCTTC
TRBV7-8,TRBJ2-1,-,few,CASSLAGGTDTHF,TGTGCCAGCAGCTTAGCGGGAGGCACTGATACGCACTTC
TRBV7-8,TRBJ2-3,-,-,CASSDEGGAATPQYF,TGTGCCAGCAGCGACGAGGGGGGTGCAGCTACGCCGCAGTATTTT
TRBV7-3,TRBJ2-5,-,-,CASSMASQQESQYF,TGTGCCAGCAGCATGGCAAGTCAGCAAGAGTCCCAGTACTTC
TRBV7-3,TRBJ1-2,-,few,CASSLGGPYGYTF,TGTGCCAGCAGCCTGGGGGGACCGTATGGCTACACCTTC